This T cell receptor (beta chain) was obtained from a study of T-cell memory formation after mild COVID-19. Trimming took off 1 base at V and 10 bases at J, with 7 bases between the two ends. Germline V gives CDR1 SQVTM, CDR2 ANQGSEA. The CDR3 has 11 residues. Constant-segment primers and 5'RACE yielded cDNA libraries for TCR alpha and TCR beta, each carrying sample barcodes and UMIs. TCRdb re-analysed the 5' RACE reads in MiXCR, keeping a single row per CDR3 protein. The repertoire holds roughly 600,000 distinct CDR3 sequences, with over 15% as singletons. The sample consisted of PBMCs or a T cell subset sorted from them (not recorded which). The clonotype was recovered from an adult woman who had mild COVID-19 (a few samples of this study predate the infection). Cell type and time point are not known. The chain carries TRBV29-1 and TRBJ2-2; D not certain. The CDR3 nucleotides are TGCAGCGTTGAAGGACAAGAGGAGCTGTTTTTT. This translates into CSVEGQEELFF.